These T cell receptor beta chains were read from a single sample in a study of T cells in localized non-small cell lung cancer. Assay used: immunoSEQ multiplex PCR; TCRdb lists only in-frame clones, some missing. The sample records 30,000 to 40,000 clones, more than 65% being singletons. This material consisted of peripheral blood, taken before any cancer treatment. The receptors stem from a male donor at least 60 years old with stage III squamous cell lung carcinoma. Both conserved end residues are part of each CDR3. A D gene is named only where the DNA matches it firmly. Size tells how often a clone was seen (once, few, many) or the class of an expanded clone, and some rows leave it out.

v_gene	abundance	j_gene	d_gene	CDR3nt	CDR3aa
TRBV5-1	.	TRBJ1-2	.	TGCGCCAGCAGCGACCCCGGGGATAACTATGGCTACACCTTC	CASSDPGDNYGYTF
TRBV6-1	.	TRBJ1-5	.	TGTGCCAGCAGTGAAGGCCAGGGTGGCAATCAGCCCCAGCATTTT	CASSEGQGGNQPQHF
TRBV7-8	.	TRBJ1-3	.	TGTGCCAGCAGCCCAGGGGTACTCTCTGGAAACACCATATATTTT	CASSPGVLSGNTIYF
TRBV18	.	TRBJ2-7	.	TGTGCCAGCTCACCGGGGACTGGTTCCTGGGAGCAGTACTTC	CASSPGTGSWEQYF
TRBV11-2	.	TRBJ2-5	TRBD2	TGTGCCAGCAGCGGTAGACTAGCGGAAGAGACCCAGTACTTC	CASSGRLAEETQYF
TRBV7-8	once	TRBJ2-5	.	TGTGCCAGCAGCTTAGCCGCGACCACCCTGGAGACCCAGTACTTC	CASSLAATTLETQYF
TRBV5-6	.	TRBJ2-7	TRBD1	TGTGCCAGCAGCTCAGGGGACAGGGGATACTACGAGCAGTACTTC	CASSSGDRGYYEQYF
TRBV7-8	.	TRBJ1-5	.	TGTGCCAGCAGCCTCTACGGGGCGAGGGATGGCAATCAGCCCCAGCATTTT	CASSLYGARDGNQPQHF
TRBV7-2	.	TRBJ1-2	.	TGTGCCAGCACCTTTCCTGGGGTCTATGGCTACACCTTC	CASTFPGVYGYTF
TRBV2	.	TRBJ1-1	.	TGTGCCACCCTAGAACGGGGGGACACTGAAGCTTTCTTT	CATLERGDTEAFF
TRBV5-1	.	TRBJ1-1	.	TGCGCCAGCAGCTTGTATACAGCCCAGAACACTGAAGCTTTCTTT	CASSLYTAQNTEAFF
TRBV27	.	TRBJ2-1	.	TGTGCCAGCAGTTTAGGGGGCACCTACAATGAGCAGTTCTTC	CASSLGGTYNEQFF
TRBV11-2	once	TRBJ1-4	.	TGTGCCAGCAGCTTATCCCGTAATGAAAAACTGTTTTTT	CASSLSRNEKLFF
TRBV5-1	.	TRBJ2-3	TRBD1	TGCGCCAGCAGCTTGGGTCGGGACAGCCTTAGCACAGATACGCAGTATTTT	CASSLGRDSLSTDTQYF
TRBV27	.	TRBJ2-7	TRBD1	TGTGCCAGCAGTTTAACCGGGACAGGGGGCGACGAGCAGTACTTC	CASSLTGTGGDEQYF
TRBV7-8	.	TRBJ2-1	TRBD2	TGTGCCAGCAGCCTACTGTGGGGGGGGTTTCCCAATGAGCAGTTCTTC	CASSLLWGGFPNEQFF
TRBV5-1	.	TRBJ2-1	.	TGCGCCAGCAGCTTGCCCTCCGGGACCGAAGGAAATGAGCAGTTCTTC	CASSLPSGTEGNEQFF
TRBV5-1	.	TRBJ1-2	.	TGCGCCAGCAACAAACAGGGTGACTATGGCTACACCTTC	CASNKQGDYGYTF